Listed below are T cell receptor beta chains from one sample, sequenced in a study of blood T cell repertoires in COVID-19. Here immunoSEQ multiplex PCR was the method, and the copy in TCRdb shows in-frame clones only, minus some. The sample includes over 200,000 clones, approximately 86% of them seen just once. Sequenced material: peripheral blood. Receptor source: a man aged 40-49 years who had recovered from COVID-19. The CDR3 runs from the conserved cysteine through the conserved F or W. A D gene is named only where the DNA matches it firmly. Size is stated for part of the rows, as once, few or many counts, or as a class when the clone is expanded.

V gene	D gene	J gene	clone size	CDR3 protein	CDR3 DNA
TRBV9	TRBD2	TRBJ2-5	.	CASSVGTSGQETQYF	TGTGCCAGCAGCGTTGGGACTAGCGGACAAGAGACCCAGTACTTC
TRBV20-1	TRBD2	TRBJ2-1	.	CSASRAGVFYNEQFF	TGCAGTGCCAGTCGGGCGGGAGTGTTCTACAATGAGCAGTTCTTC
TRBV4-3	.	TRBJ2-7	.	CASSQGTGTGYEQYF	TGCGCCAGCAGCCAAGGTACAGGGACGGGGTACGAGCAGTACTTC
TRBV7-2	TRBD2	TRBJ2-1	.	CASSLLFRGVYNEQFF	TGTGCCAGCAGCTTATTATTTCGGGGGGTGTACAATGAGCAGTTCTTC
TRBV6-5	TRBD1	TRBJ2-7	.	CASSPTPGQVYEQYF	TGTGCCAGCAGTCCAACCCCGGGACAGGTCTACGAGCAGTACTTC
TRBV3-1/TRBV3-2	.	TRBJ2-5	.	CASSQGRVQETQYF	TGTGCCAGCAGCCAAGGCAGGGTCCAAGAGACCCAGTACTTC
TRBV6-5	TRBD1	TRBJ1-2	.	CASSYVRTGGSYGYTF	TGTGCCAGCAGTTACGTCCGTACAGGGGGTAGTTATGGCTACACCTTC
TRBV19	.	TRBJ2-1	.	CASSIGQNNYNEQFF	TGTGCCAGTAGTATCGGACAGAACAACTACAATGAGCAGTTCTTC
TRBV11-2	.	TRBJ2-7	.	CASSPQGGQYF	TGTGCCAGCAGCCCACAAGGGGGGCAGTACTTC
TRBV5-6	TRBD2	TRBJ2-4	.	CASSLAGGLRGNIQYF	TGTGCCAGCAGCTTGGCGGGGGGGCTCCGAGGAAACATTCAGTACTTC
TRBV29-1	.	TRBJ2-1	.	CSVEVPVSYNEQFF	TGCAGCGTTGAGGTGCCGGTCTCCTACAATGAGCAGTTCTTC
TRBV20-1	.	TRBJ1-1	.	CSASINTEAFF	TGCAGTGCTAGCATCAACACTGAAGCTTTCTTT
TRBV5-1	.	TRBJ2-1	.	CASSFLARDEQFF	TGCGCCAGCAGCTTCTTAGCCCGGGATGAGCAGTTCTTC
TRBV7-2	TRBD1	TRBJ1-5	once	CASRRTGGVLGQPQHF	TGTGCCAGCAGGCGTACAGGGGGGGTCTTGGGGCAGCCCCAGCATTTT
TRBV18	.	TRBJ2-2	.	CASSPSGGNTGELFF	TGTGCCAGCTCACCGTCCGGAGGGAACACCGGGGAGCTGTTTTTT
TRBV5-3	TRBD2	TRBJ2-3	.	CARSLGCPPSGSPDTQYF	TGTGCCAGAAGCTTGGGGTGCCCCCCTAGCGGGAGCCCAGATACGCAGTATTTT
TRBV5-8	.	TRBJ1-5	.	CASSGTGNQPQHF	TGTGCCAGCAGCGGTACAGGGAATCAGCCCCAGCATTTT
TRBV12-3/TRBV12-4	.	TRBJ2-2	.	CASSFHYTGELFF	TGTGCCAGCAGTTTCCACTACACCGGGGAGCTGTTTTTT
TRBV11-2	.	TRBJ2-1	.	CASSLVGRDEQFF	TGTGCCAGCAGCTTAGTTGGTAGAGATGAGCAGTTCTTC
TRBV29-1	TRBD2	TRBJ2-1	.	CSVDSPSGRADEQFF	TGCAGCGTTGATTCCCCTAGCGGGAGGGCCGATGAGCAGTTCTTC